The present T cell receptor (beta chain) was sequenced within a study of T cell responses to AZD1222 COVID-19 vaccine. Points from the study as a whole: The sample set comprised mostly white British donors with more females, and clonal diversity was possibly underestimated.

The CDR3 has 12 residues. Germline V lookup: CDR1 SQVTM, CDR2 ANQGSEA. V was shortened by 7 bases and J by 4 bases, with 13 bases between the two germline ends. Details on this clone: What it binds is unknown.

Data came from immunoSEQ multiplex PCR; TCRdb stores just in-frame clones and leaves some out. The table shows 75,000 to 100,000 clones, with roughly 90% occurring only once. The sequence came from an adult in good health. The material was peripheral blood, obtained on day 0 of AZD1222 vaccination. The rearrangement links TRBV29-1 to TRBJ1-2; D gene uncertain. CDR3 in amino acids: CSAGVLAYGYTF. Written as DNA, the CDR3 is TGCAGCGCAGGAGTTCTGGCCTATGGCTACACCTTC. Filled out from reference TRBV29-1 and TRBJ1-2, the complete variable domain reads SAVISQKPSRDICQRGTSLTIQCQVDSQVTMMFWYRQQPGQSLTLIATANQGSEATYESGFVIDKFPISRPNLTFSTLTVSNMSPEDSSIYLCSAGVLAYGYTFGSGTRLTVV.